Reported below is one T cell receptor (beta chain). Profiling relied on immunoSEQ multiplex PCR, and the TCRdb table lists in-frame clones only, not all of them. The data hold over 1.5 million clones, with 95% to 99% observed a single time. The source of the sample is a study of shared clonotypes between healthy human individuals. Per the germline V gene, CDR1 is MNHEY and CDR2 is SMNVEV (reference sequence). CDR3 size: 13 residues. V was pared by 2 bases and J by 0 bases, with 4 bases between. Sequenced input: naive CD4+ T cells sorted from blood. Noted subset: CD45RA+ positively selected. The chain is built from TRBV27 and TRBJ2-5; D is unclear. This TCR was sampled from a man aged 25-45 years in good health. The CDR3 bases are TGTGCCAGCAGTTTAAGATACCAAGAGACCCAGTACTTC. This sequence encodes CASSLRYQETQYF.